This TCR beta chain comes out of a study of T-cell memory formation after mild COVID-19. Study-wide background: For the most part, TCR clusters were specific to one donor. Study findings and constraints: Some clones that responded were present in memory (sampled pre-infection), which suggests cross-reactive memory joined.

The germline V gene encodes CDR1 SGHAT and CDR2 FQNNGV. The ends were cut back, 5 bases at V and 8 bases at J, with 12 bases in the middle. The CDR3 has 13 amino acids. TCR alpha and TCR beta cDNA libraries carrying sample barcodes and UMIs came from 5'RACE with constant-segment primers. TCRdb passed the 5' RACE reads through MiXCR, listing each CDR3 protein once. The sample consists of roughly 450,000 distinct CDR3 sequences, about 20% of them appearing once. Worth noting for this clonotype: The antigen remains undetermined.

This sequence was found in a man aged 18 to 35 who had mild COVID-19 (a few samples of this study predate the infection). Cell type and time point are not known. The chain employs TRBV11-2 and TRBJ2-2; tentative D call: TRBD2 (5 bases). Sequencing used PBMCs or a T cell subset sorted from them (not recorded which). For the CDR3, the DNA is TGTGCCAGCAGCCGGGTCGGGGTAGGGGAGCTGTTTTTT. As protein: CASSRVGVGELFF.